The next 13 T cell receptor beta chains were all read from a single sample in a study of blood T cell repertoires in COVID-19. Profiling relied on immunoSEQ multiplex PCR, and the TCRdb table lists in-frame clones only, not all of them. This sample has 150,000 to 200,000 clones, with around nine tenths found just once. The sample taken for sequencing was peripheral blood. These receptors originate from a man between 60 and 70 years old with COVID-19, enrolled during active disease.

This clone was seen just once. V gene TRBV4-1 combines with J gene TRBJ2-7, with 8 bases matching TRBD1. The CDR3 extends over 15 amino acids. Germline V gene lookup returns CDR1 MGHRA and CDR2 YSYEKL. The V segment lost 7 bases and the J segment 2 bases; nucleotides outside the gene matches: 10. CDR3 in DNA: TGCGCCAGCAAGGTAGGCCCAGGGGGCACCTACGAGCAGTACTTC. Translating gives CASKVGPGGTYEQYF.

This clone was seen once. This chain connects TRBV7-8 to TRBJ1-1; D possibly corresponds to TRBD1 (6 bases). V was shortened by 2 bases and J by 1 base, with 8 bases between the two germline ends. Germline V lookup: CDR1 SGHVS, CDR2 FQNEAQ. The CDR3 has 14 residues. CDR3 loop: CASSLWGQNTEAFF. The CDR3 DNA is TGTGCCAGCAGCTTATGGGGGCAGAACACTGAAGCTTTCTTT.

This rearrangement joins TRBV7-6 to TRBJ1-6; TRBD1 might be the D (6 bases). V lost 6 bases and J 7 bases, leaving 16 bases between the germline ends. The CDR3 loop spans 15 amino acids. Germline CDR1 is SGHVS and CDR2 is FNYEAQ. The CDR3 here is CASSPVGQGNSPLHF. Written as DNA, the CDR3 is TGTGCCAGCAGTCCGGTAGGGCAGGGGAATTCACCCCTCCACTTT. Supplemented by reference TRBV7-6 and TRBJ1-6, the full variable domain reads GAGVSQSPRYKVTKRGQDVALRCDPISGHVSLYWYRQALGQGPEFLTYFNYEAQQDKSGLPNDRFSAERPEGSISTLTIQRTEQRDSAMYRCASSPVGQGNSPLHFGNGTRLTVT.

This chain connects TRBV3-1 (or the pseudogene TRBV3-2) to TRBJ2-7; D gene ambiguous. Germline V gives CDR1 LGHDT, CDR2 YNNKEL (reference sequence). Trimming took 1 base from V and 7 from J, leaving 20 bases between them. The CDR3 extends over 16 amino acids. The CDR3 DNA sequence: TGTGCCAGCAGCCAAGGGGCCCAGGCCCTGCAGGTGGAGCAGTACTTC. Translated, it gives CASSQGAQALQVEQYF.

This chain uses TRBV18 with TRBJ1-2; D ambiguous. Per germline, CDR1 KGHSH and CDR2 LQKENI. With 3 bases removed from V and 0 bases from J, the gap between germline ends came to 8 bases. The CDR3 extends over 14 amino acids. The DNA of the CDR3 is TGTGCCAGCTCACCTGAGTCCTCTAACTATGGCTACACCTTC. It yields the protein CASSPESSNYGYTF.

This clone was seen a handful of times. Different DNA sequences within this sample yield the same CDR3. The gene calls are TRBV7-3 and TRBJ2-7; TRBD1 aligns across 7 bases. Germline V CDR1 and CDR2: SGHTA, FQGTGA. The V gene end was trimmed by 4 bases and the J gene end by 7 bases; junction bases not matched to a gene: 7. The CDR3 is 13 residues long. The DNA of the CDR3 is TGTGCCAGCAGCTCCCAGGGGGTAGGTGAGCAGTACTTC. Translated, it gives CASSSQGVGEQYF.

This clone was found a few times. This chain uses TRBV4-3 with TRBJ2-7, with 7 bases fitting TRBD2. Trimming cost V 1 base and J 3 bases; bases outside gene matches: 6. CDR3 length: 15 amino acids. Germline CDR1 is LGHNA and CDR2 is YSLEER. CDR3 sequence (DNA): TGCGCCAGCAGCCAAGCCACTAGCGTTGGCTACGAGCAGTACTTC. Its translation: CASSQATSVGYEQYF.

V is TRBV24-1 and J is TRBJ2-1; the match to TRBD2 covers 13 bases. Germline V gene lookup returns CDR1 KGHDR and CDR2 SFDVKD. The CDR3 totals 19 residues. Trimming took 3 bases from V and 7 from J; bases not matched to a gene: 14. For the CDR3, the DNA is TGTGCCACCAGTGATCATGAAGTCACTAGCGGGAGGGCCTTTAATGAGCAGTTCTTC. Translated, it gives CATSDHEVTSGRAFNEQFF.

The chain links TRBV7-9 to TRBJ2-3; 8 bases align to TRBD2. This CDR3 comprises 14 residues. Germline assignment: CDR1 SEHNR and CDR2 FQNEAQ (reference sequence). The V gene end was trimmed by 6 bases and the J gene end by 1 base; junction bases not matched to a gene: 3. The CDR3 nucleotides read TGTGCCAGCAGTTTGACTAGCGGCACAGATACGCAGTATTTT. Amino acid sequence: CASSLTSGTDTQYF.

This sequence joins TRBV19 and TRBJ2-4, with D hard to call. Germline CDR1 is LNHDA and CDR2 is SQIVND (reference sequence). The CDR3 is made up of 19 amino acids. V was trimmed by 8 bases and J by 0 bases, leaving 26 bases between them. Here the CDR3 DNA reads TGTGCCAGTCACGCCCTCAGTGGTTCACCTCGACTAGCCAAAAACATTCAGTACTTC. It codes for CASHALSGSPRLAKNIQYF.

V and J are TRBV29-1 and TRBJ1-2, with D possibly matching TRBD1 (5 bases). Germline values: CDR1 SQVTM, CDR2 ANQGSEA. With 7 bases removed from V and 6 bases from J, the gap between germline ends came to 12 bases. This CDR3 has 11 residues. The CDR3 reads CSDGGVDGYTF. The CDR3 coding sequence is TGCAGCGACGGGGGGGTGGATGGCTACACCTTC.

The gene calls are TRBV9 and TRBJ1-3; TRBD1 agrees at 8 bases. The CDR3 runs 17 residues. In germline, CDR1 is SGDLS, CDR2 YYNGEE. Germline trimming cut 1 base from V and 2 bases from J; bases unmatched to any gene: 8. The CDR3 DNA is TGTGCCAGCAGCGTAATGATGTCAGGGGGCCCTGGAAACACCATATATTTT. This translates into CASSVMMSGGPGNTIYF.

V and J are TRBV9 and TRBJ1-2; 9 bases agree with TRBD1. Germline assignment: CDR1 SGDLS and CDR2 YYNGEE. V shed 4 bases and J 4 bases; nucleotides not matched to a gene: 8. The CDR3 loop spans 15 amino acids. The CDR3 DNA reads TGTGCCAGCAGCCCTCACACAGGGGGCGGCTATGGCTACACCTTC. This sequence encodes CASSPHTGGGYGYTF.